The 21 T cell receptor beta chains in this list originate from one sample, sequenced in a study of T cells after yellow fever vaccination. TCRdb re-derived calls from the 5' RACE reads in MiXCR, one entry per CDR3 protein. The sample has 400,000 or so distinct CDR3 sequences; under 20% are singletons. The material was PBMCs, obtained before the yellow fever booster vaccination. The receptors were gathered from a man aged 18 to 35 who received the YFV17D yellow fever vaccine.

This clonotype was seen only a few times. CDR3 coding DNA: TGTGCCAGCAGCCAGGGCGGAAGGCAGTTCTTC. Encoded protein: CASSQGGRQFF. The chain recombines TRBV3-1 with TRBJ2-1; D ambiguous. V lost 3 bases and J lost 12, with 9 bases in between. The CDR3 runs 11 residues. Per the germline V gene, CDR1 is LGHDT and CDR2 is YNNKEL (reference sequence).

This clonotype was detected ten times or more. The genes are TRBV7-9 and TRBJ1-6, with D uncertain. Between the trimmed V and J ends, which lost 3 bases and 8 bases, there was a span of 17 bases. The CDR3 extends over 16 amino acids. Per the germline V gene, CDR1 is SEHNR and CDR2 is FQNEAQ (reference sequence). The CDR3 DNA reads as TGTGCCAGCAGCTTTCTGTCAGGAGGTCCTGATTCACCCCTCCACTTT. Translating gives CASSFLSGGPDSPLHF.

The chain couples TRBV7-6 to TRBJ2-7; D call uncertain. Germline V gene lookup returns CDR1 SGHVS and CDR2 FNYEAQ. The V and J ends lost 1 base and 2 bases respectively, with 6 bases between them. The CDR3 runs to 13 residues. The chain's CDR3 is CASSLGHPYEQYF. CDR3 DNA: TGTGCCAGCAGCTTAGGACACCCCTACGAGCAGTACTTC.

This clonotype was detected only a few times. This chain links TRBV7-3 with TRBJ1-1, with no clear D. The CDR3 is 13 amino acids. Between the trimmed V and J ends, which lost 4 bases and 5 bases, there was a span of 11 bases. The germline V gene has CDR1 SGHTA and CDR2 FQGTGA. CDR3 DNA: TGTGCCAGCAGCTCCCCAGAGCGAACTGAAGCTTTCTTT. Its translation: CASSSPERTEAFF.

This clonotype was counted only a few times. This chain links TRBV10-3 with TRBJ1-1; D gene unclear. The CDR3 has 15 amino acids. Trimming pared 0 bases from V and 2 bases from J, leaving 10 bases between. Germline V gene lookup returns CDR1 ENHRY and CDR2 SYGVKD. The CDR3 DNA reads as TGTGCCATCAGTGAGTCTGTAAGGGAAAACACTGAAGCTTTCTTT. As protein: CAISESVRENTEAFF.

This clonotype was seen ten or more times. The gene calls are TRBV4-1 and TRBJ2-1, with 7 bases lining up with TRBD2. The CDR3 has 13 residues. J gave up 6 bases and V 5 bases, and 4 bases lay outside the gene matches. Looked up from germline, CDR1 is MGHRA and CDR2 is YSYEKL. The CDR3 spells CASSAAGSNEQFF. In DNA, the CDR3 is TGCGCCAGCAGCGCAGCGGGGAGCAATGAGCAGTTCTTC.

This clonotype has just a few counts. J is TRBJ2-3 and V is TRBV12-3 or TRBV12-4, with TRBD2 matching 8 bases. The J segment lost 5 bases and the V segment lost 6 bases, leaving 7 bases of the junction unmatched. This CDR3 comprises 14 residues. The DNA for the CDR3 is TGTGCCAGCAGGAATAGCGGGGAGGGAGATACGCAGTATTTT. As protein: CASRNSGEGDTQYF.

There are a few counts of this clonotype. This chain connects TRBV3-1 to TRBJ1-5; D remains unclear. The V end was cut by 1 base, the J end by 7 bases, with 5 bases between. CDR3 length equals 12 residues. Germline CDR1 is LGHDT and CDR2 is YNNKEL (reference sequence). CDR3 protein: CASSQGTQPQHF. CDR3 in DNA: TGTGCCAGCAGCCAAGGAACCCAGCCCCAGCATTTT.

The V and J genes are TRBV7-3 and TRBJ2-1; 12 nucleotides align to TRBD2. The ends lost 5 bases at V and 8 bases at J; junction bases unmatched: 4. Germline V gene sequence: CDR1 SGHTA, CDR2 FQGTGA. The CDR3 loop spans 14 amino acids. The CDR3 sequence is CASSLAGGLYEQFF. The CDR3 DNA reads as TGTGCCAGCAGCCTAGCGGGGGGGCTCTATGAGCAGTTCTTC.

This clonotype came up a few times. The rearrangement joins TRBV18 to TRBJ1-4; no definite D call. Per germline, CDR1 KGHSH and CDR2 LQKENI. The CDR3 loop spans 16 amino acids. The germline V and J ends were trimmed by 4 bases and 5 bases, with 17 bases remaining between them. For the CDR3, the DNA is TGTGCCAGCTCACTTGACGTTGCGGGCAGGAATGAAAAACTGTTTTTT. It yields the protein CASSLDVAGRNEKLFF.

The chain links TRBV28 to TRBJ1-3, with unresolved D. This CDR3 is built from 13 residues. Between the trimmed V and J ends, which lost 7 bases and 3 bases, there was a span of 10 bases. Germline CDR1 and CDR2: MDHEN and SYDVKM. In DNA, the CDR3 is TGTGCCAGCACCAGCAGACTTGGAAACACCATATATTTT. Translating it yields CASTSRLGNTIYF.

The rearrangement uses TRBV6-5 and TRBJ2-3, with D possibly matching TRBD1 (5 bases). This CDR3 is built from 14 residues. Germline CDR1 and CDR2: MNHEY and SVGAGI. Deletions cut 6 bases from V and 2 bases from J, with 12 bases between. CDR3 amino acids: CASRPQGFTDTQYF. CDR3 coding DNA: TGTGCCAGCAGGCCGCAGGGCTTCACAGATACGCAGTATTTT.

This clonotype was seen a few times. This chain links TRBV20-1 with TRBJ2-5; tentative D call: TRBD2 (6 bases). This CDR3 has 13 amino acids. From germline, CDR1 is DFQATT and CDR2 SNEGSKA (reference sequence). Trimming removed 3 bases at V and 0 bases at J, with 8 bases between. Here the CDR3 reads CSASSGDQETQYF. CDR3 bases: TGCAGTGCTAGCTCGGGGGACCAAGAGACCCAGTACTTC.

This clonotype occurred a few times. The chain uses TRBV19 and TRBJ2-2; TRBD2 aligns across 10 bases. With 6 bases clipped from V and 6 bases from J, the junction kept 13 bases outside the gene matches. The germline V gene encodes CDR1 LNHDA and CDR2 SQIVND (reference sequence). The CDR3 covers 17 residues. CDR3 in DNA: TGTGCCAGTAGACTAGCGGGGAGTGGAGACACGGCCGGGGAGCTGTTTTTT. Translated, it gives CASRLAGSGDTAGELFF.

The CDR3 coding sequence is TGTGCCAGCAGCTTAGGGGAGATTGTGGAAGATACGCAGTATTTT. Translating it yields CASSLGEIVEDTQYF. The chain is built from TRBV7-6 and TRBJ2-3, with TRBD2 as a possible D gene (5 bases). There are 15 residues in the CDR3. V was pared by 1 base and J by 5 bases, with 13 bases between. The germline gives CDR1 SGHVS, CDR2 FNYEAQ.

The chain is built from TRBV20-1 and TRBJ2-3; 9 bases agree with TRBD1. CDR3 size: 14 residues. V lost 2 bases and J lost 1; bases outside the gene matches: 1. Germline V gives CDR1 DFQATT, CDR2 SNEGSKA (reference sequence). The CDR3, as DNA: TGCAGTGCTAGATGGACAGGGGGCACAGATACGCAGTATTTT. Translation: CSARWTGGTDTQYF.

The sample holds a few counts of this clonotype. The chain joins TRBV7-9 to TRBJ2-5; either TRBD1 or TRBD2 may supply D (5 bases each). The CDR3 sequence is 17 residues long. V shed 5 bases and J shed 0 bases, with 19 bases lying between them. CDR1 is SEHNR and CDR2 is FQNEAQ in the germline V gene (reference sequence). Here the CDR3 reads CASSPPRRRGNQETQYF. The CDR3 region has the DNA TGTGCCAGCAGCCCACCCCGCCGCCGGGGCAACCAAGAGACCCAGTACTTC.

Only a few counts were recorded for this clonotype. This rearrangement joins TRBV20-1 to TRBJ1-1; D not resolved. The germline V gene encodes CDR1 DFQATT and CDR2 SNEGSKA (reference sequence). This CDR3 contains 14 residues. V shed 3 bases and J shed 5 bases, with 16 bases lying between them. CDR3 sequence (DNA): TGCAGTGCTAGGTCTTGGGGAGACGGAACTGAAGCTTTCTTT. The encoded protein is CSARSWGDGTEAFF.

The gene calls are TRBV5-6 and TRBJ2-7; no reliable D call. This CDR3 spans 13 amino acids. Trimming cost V 8 bases and J 0 bases, with 12 bases left between them. Germline loops: CDR1 SGHDT, CDR2 YYEEEE. The CDR3 protein is CASSTVISYEQYV. DNA of the CDR3: TGTGCCAGTAGTACGGTCATCTCCTACGAGCAGTACGTC.

This clonotype came up a few times. V usage is TRBV7-9 and J usage is TRBJ2-3, with D possibly being TRBD2 (6 bases). This CDR3 comprises 15 residues. The V end lost 5 bases, the J end lost 4 bases, and 16 bases lay between the germline ends. Germline V CDR1 and CDR2: SEHNR, FQNEAQ (reference sequence). CDR3 nucleotide sequence: TGTGCCAGCAGCGCAGAAGGACTAATTTCAGATACGCAGTATTTT. Translating gives CASSAEGLISDTQYF.

This clonotype has just a few counts. The J gene is TRBJ2-2, the V gene TRBV27; perhaps TRBD1 as D (5 bases). The V and J ends lost 6 bases and 7 bases respectively, with 15 bases between them. The germline V gene encodes CDR1 MNHEY and CDR2 SMNVEV (reference sequence). This CDR3 comprises 14 residues. CDR3 sequence reads: CASRQGIRGGELFF. CDR3 in DNA: TGTGCCAGCAGGCAGGGAATAAGGGGCGGGGAGCTGTTTTTT.